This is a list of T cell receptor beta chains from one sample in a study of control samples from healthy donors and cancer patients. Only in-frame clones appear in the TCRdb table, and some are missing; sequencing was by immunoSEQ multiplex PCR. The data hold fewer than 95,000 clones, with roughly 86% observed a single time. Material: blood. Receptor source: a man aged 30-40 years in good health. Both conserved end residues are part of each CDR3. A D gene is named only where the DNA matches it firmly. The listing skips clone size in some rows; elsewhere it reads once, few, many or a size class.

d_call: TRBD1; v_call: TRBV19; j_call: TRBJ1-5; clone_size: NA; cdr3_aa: CASSLRTGTGSNQPQHF; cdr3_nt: TGTGCCAGTAGTCTAAGGACAGGGACTGGTAGCAATCAGCCCCAGCATTTT
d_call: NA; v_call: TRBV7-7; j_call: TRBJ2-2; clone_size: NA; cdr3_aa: CASSLGVGDNTGELFF; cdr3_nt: TGTGCTAGCAGCTTAGGTGTTGGGGATAACACCGGGGAGCTGTTTTTT
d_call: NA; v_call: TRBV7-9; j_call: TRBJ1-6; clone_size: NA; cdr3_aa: CASSTEANSPLHF; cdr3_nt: TGTGCCAGCTCGACAGAGGCAAATTCACCCCTCCACTTT
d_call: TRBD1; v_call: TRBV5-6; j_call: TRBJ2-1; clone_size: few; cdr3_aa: CASSPSTGGAYNEQFF; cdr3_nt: TGTGCCAGCAGCCCCTCTACAGGGGGTGCTTACAATGAGCAGTTCTTC
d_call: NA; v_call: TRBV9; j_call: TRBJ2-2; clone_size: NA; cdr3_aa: CASSQTGSTANTGELFF; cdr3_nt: TGTGCCAGCAGCCAGACAGGATCTACCGCGAACACCGGGGAGCTGTTTTTT
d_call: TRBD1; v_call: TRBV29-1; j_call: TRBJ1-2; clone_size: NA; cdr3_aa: CSAQDRGLTDYGYTF; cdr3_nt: TGCAGCGCCCAGGACAGGGGGCTGACGGACTATGGCTACACCTTC
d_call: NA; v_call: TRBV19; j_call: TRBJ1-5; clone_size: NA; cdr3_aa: CASSMAGTHYNQPQHF; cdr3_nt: TGTGCCAGTAGTATGGCCGGGACACACTACAATCAGCCCCAGCATTTT
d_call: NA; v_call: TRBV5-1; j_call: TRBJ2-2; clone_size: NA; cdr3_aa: CASSDMGSNTGELFF; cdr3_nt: TGCGCCAGCAGTGATATGGGGTCGAACACCGGGGAGCTGTTTTTT
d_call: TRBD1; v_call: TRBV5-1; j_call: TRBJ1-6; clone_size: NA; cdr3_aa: CASRNSGGDSPLHF; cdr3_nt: TGCGCCAGCAGGAACTCAGGGGGGGATTCACCCCTCCACTTT
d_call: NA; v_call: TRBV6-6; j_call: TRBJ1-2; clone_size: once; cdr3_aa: CASSYSKGNYGYTF; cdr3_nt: TGTGCCAGCAGTTACTCGAAGGGGAACTATGGCTACACCTTC
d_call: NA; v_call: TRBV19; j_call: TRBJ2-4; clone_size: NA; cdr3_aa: CRWSIAKNIQYF; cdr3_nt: TGCCGTTGGTCCATAGCCAAAAACATTCAGTACTTC
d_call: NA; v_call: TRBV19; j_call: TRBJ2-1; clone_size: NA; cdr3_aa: CASSTTDNEQFF; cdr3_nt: TGTGCCAGTAGTACGACGGACAATGAGCAGTTCTTC
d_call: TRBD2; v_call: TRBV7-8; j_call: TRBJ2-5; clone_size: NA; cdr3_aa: CASSLGGAGGETQYF; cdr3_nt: TGTGCCAGCAGCTTAGGGGGGGCGGGGGGGGAGACCCAGTACTTC
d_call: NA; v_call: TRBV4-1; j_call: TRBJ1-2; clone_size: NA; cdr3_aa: CASSQDQSGRVGGYTF; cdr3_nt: TGCGCCAGCAGCCAAGATCAGAGCGGCAGGGTGGGCGGCTACACCTTC
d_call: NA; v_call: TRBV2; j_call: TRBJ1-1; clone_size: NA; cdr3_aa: CASSGPMRDTRGEAFF; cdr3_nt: TGTGCCAGCAGCGGCCCGATGAGGGACACCCGAGGGGAAGCTTTCTTT
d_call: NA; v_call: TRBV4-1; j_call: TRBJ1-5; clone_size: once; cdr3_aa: CASSQDQMVNQPQHF; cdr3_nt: TGCGCCAGCAGCCAAGATCAAATGGTGAACCAGCCCCAGCATTTT
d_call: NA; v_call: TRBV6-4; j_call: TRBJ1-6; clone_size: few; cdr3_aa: CASSEGEGNSPLHF; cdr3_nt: TGTGCCAGCAGTGAAGGGGAGGGTAATTCACCCCTCCACTTT
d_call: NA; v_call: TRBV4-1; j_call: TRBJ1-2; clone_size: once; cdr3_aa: CASSLGGGYGYTF; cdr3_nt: TGCGCCAGCAGCCTTGGGGGGGGCTATGGCTACACCTTC